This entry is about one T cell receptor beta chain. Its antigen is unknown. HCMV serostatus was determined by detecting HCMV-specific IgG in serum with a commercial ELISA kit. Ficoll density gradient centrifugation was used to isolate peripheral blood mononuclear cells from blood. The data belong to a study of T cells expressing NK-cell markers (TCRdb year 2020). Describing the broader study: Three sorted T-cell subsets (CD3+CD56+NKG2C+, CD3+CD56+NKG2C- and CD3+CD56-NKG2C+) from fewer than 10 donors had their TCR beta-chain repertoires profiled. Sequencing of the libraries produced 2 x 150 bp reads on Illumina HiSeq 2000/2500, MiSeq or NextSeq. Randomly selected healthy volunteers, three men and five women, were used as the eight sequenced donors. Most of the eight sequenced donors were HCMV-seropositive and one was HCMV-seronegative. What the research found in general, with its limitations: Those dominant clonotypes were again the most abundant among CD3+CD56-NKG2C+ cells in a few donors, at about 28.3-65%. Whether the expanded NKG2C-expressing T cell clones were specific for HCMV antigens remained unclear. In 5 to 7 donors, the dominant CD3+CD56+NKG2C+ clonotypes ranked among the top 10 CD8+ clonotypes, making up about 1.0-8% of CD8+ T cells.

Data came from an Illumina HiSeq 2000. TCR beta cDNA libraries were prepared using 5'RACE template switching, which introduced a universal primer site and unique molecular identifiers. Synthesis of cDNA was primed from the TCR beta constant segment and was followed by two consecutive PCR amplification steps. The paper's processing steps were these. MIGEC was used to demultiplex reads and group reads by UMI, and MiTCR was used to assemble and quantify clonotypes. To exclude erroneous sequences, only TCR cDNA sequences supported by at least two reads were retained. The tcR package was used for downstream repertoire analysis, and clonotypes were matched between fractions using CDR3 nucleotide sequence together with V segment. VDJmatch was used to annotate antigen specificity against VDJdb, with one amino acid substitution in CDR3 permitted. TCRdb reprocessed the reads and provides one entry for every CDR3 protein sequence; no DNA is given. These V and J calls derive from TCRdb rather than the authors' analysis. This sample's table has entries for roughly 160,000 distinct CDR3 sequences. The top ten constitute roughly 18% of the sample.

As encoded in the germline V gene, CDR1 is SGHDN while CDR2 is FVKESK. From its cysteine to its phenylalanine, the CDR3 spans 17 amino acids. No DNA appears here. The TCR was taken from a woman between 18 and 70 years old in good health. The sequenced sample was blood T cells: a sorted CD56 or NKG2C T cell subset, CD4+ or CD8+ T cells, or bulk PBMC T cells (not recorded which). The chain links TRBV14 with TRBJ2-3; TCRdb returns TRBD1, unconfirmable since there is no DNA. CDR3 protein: CASSQAGYDRVTDTQYF.